Each of the 12 T cell receptor beta chains below was sequenced from the same sample in a study of shared T cell receptors in the human thymus. Profiling relied on immunoSEQ multiplex PCR, and the TCRdb table lists in-frame clones only, not all of them. The table lists about 730,000 clones, 80% to 90% of them singletons. The data also belong to a second study, concerning human thymus T cells.

The material sequenced was thymocytes. The receptors come from a girl under three years old with a congenital heart defect.

The rearrangement uses TRBV5-6 and TRBJ2-7; the D gene is possibly TRBD2 (6 bases). This CDR3 comprises 16 residues. CDR1 is SGHDT and CDR2 is YYEEEE in the germline V gene. The V end lost 9 bases, the J end lost 4 bases, and 26 bases lay between the germline ends. The CDR3 DNA follows: TGTGCCACAAGTGGTGGGTCAGGGAGGCTGGAATACGAGCAGTACTTC. Amino acids: CATSGGSGRLEYEQYF.

This chain joins TRBV10-3 and TRBJ1-1; D is uncertain. Germline V gene sequence: CDR1 ENHRY, CDR2 SYGVKD. The ends were cut back, 1 base at V and 5 bases at J, with 11 bases in the middle. There are 14 residues in the CDR3. This CDR3 is CAISEYGGETEAFF. The CDR3 nucleotides read TGTGCCATCAGTGAGTACGGCGGGGAGACTGAAGCTTTCTTT.

The V and J genes are TRBV28 and TRBJ1-2; 8 bases agree with TRBD1. V shed 7 bases and J 7 bases; nucleotides not matched to a gene: 8. Germline V gene sequence: CDR1 MDHEN, CDR2 SYDVKM. The CDR3 length is 13 residues. The CDR3: CASNPDRVAGYTF. The CDR3 coding sequence is TGTGCCAGCAACCCGGACAGGGTCGCTGGCTACACCTTC.

This clone was seen a few times. The chain has TRBV6-5 and TRBJ1-3; possibly TRBD1 for D (6 bases). V was pared by 2 bases and J by 0 bases, with 11 bases between. Per germline, CDR1 MNHEY and CDR2 SVGAGI. CDR3 length: 16 amino acids. The CDR3 sequence: CASSYPRTVSGNTIYF. The CDR3 coding sequence is TGTGCCAGCAGTTACCCCAGGACAGTCTCTGGAAACACCATATATTTT.

The CDR3 nucleotides are TGTGCCATCAGATCGCGTCCCCCGCCGCCCCGGGACAGGGTGGAGGTTTACAATGAGCAGTTCTTC. It codes for CAIRSRPPPPRDRVEVYNEQFF. The genes are TRBV10-3 and TRBJ2-1; 9 nucleotides line up with TRBD1. This CDR3 is 22 amino acids long. After removal of 6 bases from V and 4 bases from J, the junction contained 28 bases not matched to a gene. Germline CDR1 ENHRY, CDR2 SYGVKD.

The V and J genes are TRBV6-5 and TRBJ1-2; 9 positions match TRBD1. The trim removed 6 bases at V and 4 bases at J, leaving 9 bases unmatched. CDR3 length equals 15 residues. Germline V lookup: CDR1 MNHEY, CDR2 SVGAGI. CDR3 amino acids: CASRSAGQGSYGYTF. CDR3 DNA sequence: TGTGCCAGCAGATCCGCCGGACAGGGGAGCTATGGCTACACCTTC.

The rearrangement links TRBV7-3 to TRBJ1-2; D possibly corresponds to TRBD1 (6 bases). The germline V and J ends were trimmed by 4 bases and 8 bases, with 20 bases remaining between them. Germline V gene lookup returns CDR1 SGHTA and CDR2 FQGTGA. CDR3 length: 15 amino acids. The chain's CDR3 is CASSSGPAGETGYTF. CDR3 nucleotide sequence: TGTGCCAGCAGCTCGGGGCCGGCAGGGGAAACGGGCTACACCTTC.

V is TRBV9 and J is TRBJ1-2; 8 nucleotides align to TRBD1. The CDR3 spans 18 residues. V lost 3 bases to trimming and J lost 6 bases; unmatched junction nucleotides: 19. Germline-derived CDR1 and CDR2 are SGDLS and YYNGEE. The CDR3 sequence: CASSGPPTDRGTSDGYTF. In DNA form, the CDR3 reads TGTGCCAGCAGCGGACCTCCCACAGACAGGGGAACATCTGATGGCTACACCTTC.

The chain joins TRBV7-3 to TRBJ1-1; D is unclear. The length of the CDR3 is 20 residues. The germline V gene encodes CDR1 SGHTA and CDR2 FQGTGA. Trimming left V 1 base short and J 0 bases short, with 24 bases between. The chain's CDR3 is CASSLSSWRIFPIMNTEAFF. The CDR3 nucleotides read TGTGCCAGCAGCTTAAGTTCATGGAGGATTTTCCCTATAATGAACACTGAAGCTTTCTTT.

This rearrangement joins TRBV6-1 to TRBJ1-2, with 7 bases that match TRBD1. The V and J ends lost 1 base and 7 bases, in that order; junction bases with no gene match: 15. This CDR3 is built from 17 residues. Germline V gene data show CDR1 as MNHNS and CDR2 as SASEGT. The CDR3: CASSEVFRGIGIGGYTF. CDR3 nucleotide sequence: TGTGCCAGCAGTGAAGTATTCAGGGGGATAGGGATTGGTGGCTACACCTTC.

The chain uses TRBV5-6 and TRBJ1-2; D may be TRBD1 (5 bases). Germline V lookup: CDR1 SGHDT, CDR2 YYEEEE. CDR3 length: 13 amino acids. V lost 2 bases and J 7 bases, leaving 12 bases between the germline ends. The CDR3 here is CASSLGGAGGYTF. The CDR3 DNA follows: TGTGCCAGCAGCTTAGGAGGGGCGGGTGGCTACACCTTC.

The chain is built from TRBV7-8 and TRBJ2-7; D possibly corresponds to TRBD1 (7 bases). The CDR3 is 14 residues long. The V end lost 5 bases, the J end lost 6 bases, and 17 bases lay between the germline ends. The V gene's germline CDR1 is SGHVS and CDR2 FQNEAQ. This CDR3 is CASSHRGGLREQYF. CDR3 DNA: TGTGCCAGCAGCCACAGGGGAGGTCTTCGCGAGCAGTACTTC.